The entry that follows covers one TCR beta chain sequence. Its antigen remains unknown. The CDR3 runs to 21 residues. V dropped 2 bases and J dropped 3; count of bases not matched to a gene: 23. Germline-derived CDR1 and CDR2 are LGHNT and FRNRAP. These data come from a study of graft-versus-host responses after intestinal transplantation. Study information: Recipients received multivisceral, liver-intestinal, or isolated intestinal transplants. Every transplant recipient was induced with anti-thymocyte globulin, then maintained on tacrolimus and steroids for 2 to 4 years.

Findings of the study overall: Some patients had graft-donor T cell macrochimerism. In their allografts, the ratios of graft-versus-host to host-versus-graft T cell clones were high. Researchers found GvH clones in recipient marrow, and some showed up first in ileum or blood.

Repertoires were generated with immunoSEQ multiplex PCR, while TCRdb's copy carries only in-frame clones and drops some. The sample has tens of thousands of clones; about nine tenths are singletons. The origin of this receptor is a human donor who received an intestinal transplant. The sample in question was unstimulated CD8+ T cells sorted from spleen or lymph node cells, obtained before intestinal transplant. This chain uses TRBV12-5 with TRBJ2-5; 8 bases fit TRBD2. The CDR3, as DNA: TGTGCTAGTGGTTTGCCCCAAGGCGGGCGGGGGGCCACCTTTGGCAAAGAGACCCAGTACTTC. Translation: CASGLPQGGRGATFGKETQYF.